The clone carrying this TCR beta chain was seen a handful of times. Its antigen is as yet unknown. This record belongs to a study of beta chain features in type 1 diabetes. General study results and limits: PCR might show a preference for shorter templates, equally across patients and controls. Type 1 diabetes patients had moderately but significantly shorter TCRB CDR3s in all four CD4+ subsets.

This CDR3 comprises 11 residues. V gave up 3 bases and J gave up 4 bases, with 5 bases separating them. Germline values: CDR1 SGHRS, CDR2 YFSETQ. What was sequenced were expressed TCRB transcripts, since all of the isolated RNA had been reverse transcribed. Assay used: immunoSEQ multiplex PCR; TCRdb lists only in-frame clones, some missing. The profile covers a few hundred thousand clones, with roughly 16% appearing a single time and about 0.019% taken by the ten largest. Sequences were obtained from naive CD4+ T cells from blood. The chain couples TRBV5-1 to TRBJ2-7, with D uncertain. This clonotype was sampled from a woman aged 18 to 35 in good health. CDR3 coding DNA: TGCGCCAGCAGCTCGGAGTACGAGCAGTACTTC. Protein: CASSSEYEQYF.